This T cell receptor (beta chain) was found in a study of blood T cell repertoires in COVID-19. The overall study: T cells, B-cell-depleted T cells, or PBMCs provided the cDNA or gDNA that served as material.

Participants, 18 to 89 years old, spanned approximately 26 US areas. As originally analysed: Scientists estimated how many nucleated cells there were by amplifying reference gene primers. The table came from immunoSEQ multiplex PCR; TCRdb's copy has only in-frame clones and leaves some out. The DNA was the basis for D and trimming; V, J and clone size are from that table. The sample lists around 200,000 clones; 75% to 90% were seen once. Worth noting for this clone: Germline and junction disagree at one end, which may indicate a read error.

The CDR3 covers 15 residues. The germline V gene encodes CDR1 SSHAT and CDR2 FNYEAQ (reference sequence). The sequenced sample was PBMCs or T cells enriched from blood (not recorded which). The TCR was taken from a man aged 25 to 45 who had recovered from COVID-19. The chain couples TRBV7-7 to TRBJ2-1; 9 positions agree with TRBD2. The CDR3 bases are TGTGCTAGCAGCTTAGGGCGGGAGGGGCTGACTGAGCAGTTCTTC. Translating it yields CASSLGREGLTEQFF.